This T cell receptor (beta chain) derives from a study of beta chain features in type 1 diabetes. Study-level points and caveats: Patients and controls would share equally any PCR tilt toward shorter templates. Shortening of TCRB CDR3s, moderate but significant, appeared in all four CD4+ subsets of Type 1 diabetes patients. The analysis here could not establish whether HLA type shapes TCRB rearrangement.

Of the isolated RNA, all was reverse transcribed, and so the sequenced material was expressed TCRB transcripts. Method: immunoSEQ multiplex PCR; TCRdb's copy keeps in-frame clones and lacks some. The sample consists of 160,000 or so clones, 6.5% to 10% of them appearing once. This CDR3 comprises 15 residues. From germline, CDR1 is LGHNA and CDR2 YSLEER. V lost 1 base and J 1 base, leaving 7 bases between the germline ends. This clone was recorded a few times. Its antigen remains unknown. The clonotype comes from a woman in her late teens or twenties with type 1 diabetes. V and J are TRBV4-3 and TRBJ2-2; D is unclear. The sequenced material came from central memory CD4+ T cells from blood. CDR3: CASSQAPGNTGELFF. The CDR3 DNA is TGCGCCAGCAGCCAAGCACCGGGGAACACCGGGGAGCTGTTTTTT.